One sample yielded the 21 T cell receptor beta chains listed below, sequenced in a study of blood T cell repertoires in COVID-19. Profiled with immunoSEQ multiplex PCR; TCRdb holds only in-frame clones, not every one. The data contain some 400,000 clones, 91% of them singletons. Sequencing input: PBMCs or T cells enriched from blood (not recorded which). The receptors derive from a woman between 40 and 50 years old who had been exposed to COVID-19.

The rearrangement joins TRBV19 to TRBJ2-4; D is possibly TRBD1 (6 bases). The CDR3 has 12 amino acids. Trimming cost V 10 bases and J 5 bases, with 12 bases left between them. The germline gives CDR1 LNHDA, CDR2 SQIVND (reference sequence). CDR3 amino acids: CATSDRQNIQYF. As DNA, the CDR3 is TGTGCCACCTCGGACAGACAAAACATTCAGTACTTC.

The chain links TRBV24-1 to TRBJ2-3; D may be TRBD2 (6 bases). CDR1 KGHDR and CDR2 SFDVKD come from the germline V gene. The CDR3 runs 16 residues. V was shortened by 3 bases and J by 5 bases, with 17 bases between the two germline ends. CDR3 in amino acids: CATSDGVGRGIDTQYF. CDR3 coding DNA: TGTGCCACCAGTGATGGGGTGGGCCGGGGGATAGATACGCAGTATTTT.

The DNA of the CDR3 is TGTGCCAGCACCTTAGAGCGGGGTTCCTACGAGCAGTACTTC. It is translated as CASTLERGSYEQYF. J is TRBJ2-7 and V is TRBV5-6, with 7 bases aligning to TRBD2. The V and J ends lost 6 bases and 1 base, in that order; junction bases with no gene match: 7. Germline lookup yields CDR1 SGHDT and CDR2 YYEEEE. The CDR3 has 14 amino acids.

J is TRBJ2-1 and V is TRBV6-5; 11 bases map to TRBD2. Unmatched junction bases numbered 5, after V lost 3 bases and J lost 7 bases. Germline lookup yields CDR1 MNHEY and CDR2 SVGAGI. The CDR3 is 15 amino acids. CDR3 region: CASSYLAGGANEQFF. The CDR3 region has the DNA TGTGCCAGCAGTTATCTAGCGGGAGGTGCTAATGAGCAGTTCTTC.

The chain is built from TRBV2 and TRBJ2-7, with a weak D call TRBD1 (5 bases). CDR1 is SNHLY, CDR2 FYNNEI, per germline. The V end lost 8 bases, the J end lost 4 bases, and 12 bases lay between the germline ends. CDR3 length: 12 amino acids. CDR3 amino acids: CASARQNYEQYF. The CDR3, as DNA: TGTGCCAGCGCCAGACAGAATTACGAGCAGTACTTC.

The chain links TRBV7-2 to TRBJ2-1, with D perhaps matching TRBD1 (6 bases). This CDR3 has 15 residues. Germline V CDR1 and CDR2: SGHTA, FQGNSA. With 4 bases removed from V and 10 bases from J, the gap between germline ends came to 20 bases. The chain's CDR3 is CASSSVENRVNEQFF. The CDR3 nucleotides read TGTGCCAGCAGCTCGGTAGAGAACAGGGTAAACGAGCAGTTCTTC.

The genes are TRBV7-9 and TRBJ1-1; 7 bases fit TRBD1. V dropped 6 bases and J dropped 6; count of bases not matched to a gene: 10. Germline assignment: CDR1 SEHNR and CDR2 FQNEAQ (reference sequence). This CDR3 spans 14 amino acids. This CDR3 reads CASSYGQAYAEAFF. The DNA for the CDR3 is TGTGCCAGCAGTTACGGACAGGCTTACGCTGAAGCTTTCTTT.

The V call is TRBV6-2 or TRBV6-3, the J call TRBJ2-1; TRBD1 is a possible D gene (5 bases). V dropped 1 base and J dropped 6 bases, with 10 bases sitting between them. The CDR3 loop spans 14 amino acids. Germline V lookup: CDR1 MNHEY, CDR2 SVGEGT. The CDR3: CASSYLGRANEQFF. CDR3 sequence (DNA): TGTGCCAGCAGTTACTTGGGCAGGGCCAATGAGCAGTTCTTC.

This clone was seen just once. The CDR3 sequence: CASSSDRVSLYEQYF. CDR3 DNA: TGTGCCAGCAGCTCGGACAGGGTAAGTCTTTACGAGCAGTACTTC. The rearrangement joins TRBV5-7 to TRBJ2-7; 8 bases are shared with TRBD1. TRBV5-7 is filed as an ORF, its function uncertain. The CDR3 length is 15 residues. V shed 3 bases and J 4 bases; nucleotides not matched to a gene: 9.

This chain joins TRBV29-1 and TRBJ2-7; 12 nucleotides align to TRBD1. This CDR3 contains 18 residues. Germline loops: CDR1 SQVTM, CDR2 ANQGSEA. Unmatched junction bases numbered 13, after V lost 4 bases and J lost 0 bases. The CDR3 nucleotides are TGCAGCGTTGGGGTTGTGGGGACAGGGGGCCTCCTCTCCTACGAGCAGTACTTC. Protein: CSVGVVGTGGLLSYEQYF.

The CDR3 is CASSEGGQPYGYTF. The CDR3 coding sequence is TGTGCCAGCAGTGAAGGGGGACAGCCCTATGGCTACACCTTC. The chain combines TRBV2 with TRBJ1-2; 7 positions agree with TRBD1. The V gene end was trimmed by 1 base and the J gene end by 4 bases; junction bases not matched to a gene: 3. This CDR3 is 14 amino acids long. Germline assignment: CDR1 SNHLY and CDR2 FYNNEI.

The chain carries TRBV20-1 and TRBJ2-7; D is unresolved. Germline CDR1 is DFQATT and CDR2 is SNEGSKA (reference sequence). V was shortened by 3 bases and J by 0 bases, with 6 bases between the two germline ends. This CDR3 is 12 amino acids long. The CDR3 coding sequence is TGCAGTGCTAGTGACCTCTCCTACGAGCAGTACTTC. Its protein is CSASDLSYEQYF.

V and J are TRBV9 and TRBJ2-1; D might be TRBD1 (6 bases). Trimming took off 0 bases at V and 4 bases at J, with 11 bases between the two ends. Germline assignment: CDR1 SGDLS and CDR2 YYNGEE. CDR3 size: 15 residues. The CDR3 bases are TGTGCCAGCAGCGTAGGAGGGGGAGCGTACAATGAGCAGTTCTTC. Amino acids: CASSVGGGAYNEQFF.

V and J are TRBV9 and TRBJ2-1, with no clear D. The CDR3 has 14 amino acids. Germline values: CDR1 SGDLS, CDR2 YYNGEE. The ends were cut back, 0 bases at V and 5 bases at J, with 9 bases in the middle. The CDR3 here is CASSVVPQDNEQFF. As DNA, the CDR3 is TGTGCCAGCAGCGTAGTTCCTCAGGACAATGAGCAGTTCTTC.

The chain uses TRBV6-5 and TRBJ2-7; 12 positions match TRBD1. V lost 8 bases, J lost 6 bases, and 8 bases stayed unmatched. CDR1 is MNHEY, CDR2 SVGAGI, per germline. The CDR3 extends over 14 amino acids. CDR3 loop: CASQGGDRGREQYF. The CDR3 DNA is TGTGCCAGCCAAGGAGGGGACAGGGGGCGCGAGCAGTACTTC.

The J gene is TRBJ2-1, the V gene TRBV7-9; 7 nucleotides line up with TRBD2. This CDR3 spans 12 amino acids. Looked up from germline, CDR1 is SEHNR and CDR2 is FQNEAQ (reference sequence). With V trimmed by 2 bases and J by 8 bases, 0 bases remained unmatched. CDR3 amino acids: CASSLTSDEQFF. The CDR3 nucleotides are TGTGCCAGCAGCTTAACTAGCGATGAGCAGTTCTTC.

This clone was observed a single time. The V call is TRBV7-2, the J call TRBJ2-3; 10 bases map to TRBD2. The V gene end was trimmed by 5 bases and the J gene end by 3 bases; junction bases not matched to a gene: 2. Per the germline V gene, CDR1 is SGHTA and CDR2 is FQGNSA. The CDR3 covers 14 residues. The chain's CDR3 is CASSPSGRTDTQYF. The CDR3 DNA is TGTGCCAGCAGCCCTAGCGGGAGAACAGATACGCAGTATTTT.

CDR3 DNA sequence: TGTGCCAGCAGTGAATTGGTTTGGCCGAACTATGGCTACACCTTC. Its translation is CASSELVWPNYGYTF. The J gene is TRBJ1-2, the V gene TRBV2; D gene uncertain. This CDR3 comprises 15 residues. Trimming removed 2 bases from V and 2 bases from J, with 12 bases in between. CDR1 is SNHLY, CDR2 FYNNEI, per germline. Combining the CDR3 with reference TRBV2 and TRBJ1-2 gives the whole variable domain EPEVTQTPSHQVTQMGQEVILRCVPISNHLYFYWYRQILGQKVEFLVSFYNNEISEKSEIFDDQFSVERPDGSNFTLKIRSTKLEDSAMYFCASSELVWPNYGYTFGSGTRLTVV.

The chain is built from TRBV5-4 and TRBJ2-7, with TRBD1 matching 10 bases. V was clipped by 4 bases and J by 1 base; unmatched bases: 8. The CDR3 length is 16 residues. Germline V gives CDR1 SGHNT, CDR2 YYREEE (reference sequence). The DNA for the CDR3 is TGTGCCAGCAGCCCTACCGGGACAGGGGCTTCCTACGAGCAGTACTTC. Translating gives CASSPTGTGASYEQYF.

The chain has TRBV30 and TRBJ1-1; 8 nucleotides match TRBD1. The CDR3 spans 15 residues. V shed 2 bases, J shed 1 base, and the junction held 6 bases outside the gene matches. From germline, CDR1 is GTSNPN and CDR2 SVGIG (reference sequence). CDR3 sequence (DNA): TGTGCCTGGAGTCCCGGGGGGACAGGGAACACTGAAGCTTTCTTT. Encoded protein: CAWSPGGTGNTEAFF.

The chain carries TRBV25-1 and TRBJ2-4, with 8 bases fitting TRBD1. The CDR3 has 15 residues. Per the germline V gene, CDR1 is MGHDK and CDR2 is SYGVNS. The trim removed 6 bases at V and 6 bases at J, leaving 10 bases unmatched. This CDR3 reads CASRIRGRGRNIQYF. Written as DNA, the CDR3 is TGTGCCAGCAGGATCAGGGGGCGCGGAAGAAACATTCAGTACTTC. Using reference TRBV25-1 and TRBJ2-4 for the parts outside the CDR3, the full variable domain is EADIYQTPRYLVIGTGKKITLECSQTMGHDKMYWYQQDPGMELHLIHYSYGVNSTEKGDLSSESTVSRIRTEHFPLTLESARPSHTSQYLCASRIRGRGRNIQYFGAGTRLSVL.